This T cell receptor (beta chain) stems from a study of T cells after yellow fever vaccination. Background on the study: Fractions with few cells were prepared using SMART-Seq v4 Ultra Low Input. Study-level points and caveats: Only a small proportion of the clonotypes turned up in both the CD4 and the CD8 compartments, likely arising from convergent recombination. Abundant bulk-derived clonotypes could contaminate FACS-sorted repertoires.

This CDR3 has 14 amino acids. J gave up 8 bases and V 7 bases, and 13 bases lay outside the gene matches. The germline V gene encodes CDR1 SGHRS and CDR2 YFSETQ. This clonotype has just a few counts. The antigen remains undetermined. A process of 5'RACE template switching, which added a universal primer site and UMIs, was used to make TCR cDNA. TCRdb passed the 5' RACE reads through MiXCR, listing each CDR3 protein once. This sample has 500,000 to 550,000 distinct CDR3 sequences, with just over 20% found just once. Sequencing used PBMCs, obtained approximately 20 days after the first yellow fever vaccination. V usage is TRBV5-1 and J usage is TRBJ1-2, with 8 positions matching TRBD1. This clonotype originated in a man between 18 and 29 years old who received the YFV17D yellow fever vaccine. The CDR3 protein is CASAPGGGVRGYTF. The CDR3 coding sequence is TGCGCCAGCGCCCCAGGGGGCGGAGTGCGAGGCTACACCTTC.